The 12 T cell receptor beta chains below all came from one sample that was sequenced in a study of blood T cell repertoires in COVID-19. TCRdb's table, derived via immunoSEQ multiplex PCR, lists solely in-frame clones and lacks some. This table holds about 270,000 clones, 80% to 90% found once. Specimen: PBMCs or T cells enriched from blood (not recorded which). Receptors were obtained from a woman in her late teens or twenties who had recovered from COVID-19.

The CDR3 DNA reads as TGTGCCAGCAAAGACAGGGGGTACTACGAGCAGTACTTC. This codes for CASKDRGYYEQYF. This chain connects TRBV27 to TRBJ2-7; 9 bases match TRBD1. Germline trimming cut 7 bases from V and 3 bases from J; bases unmatched to any gene: 4. This CDR3 spans 13 amino acids. CDR1 is MNHEY, CDR2 SMNVEV, per germline (reference sequence).

This chain joins TRBV20-1 and TRBJ2-5; D perhaps matches TRBD1 (5 bases). Per germline, CDR1 DFQATT and CDR2 SNEGSKA (reference sequence). V was clipped by 3 bases and J by 5 bases, with 13 bases between them. The CDR3 covers 13 residues. DNA of the CDR3: TGCAGTGCTAGTTTCGCAGGGCGGGAGACCCAGTACTTC. Amino acids: CSASFAGRETQYF.

As concerns this clone: At one end, the junction sequence differs from germline, possibly due to a read error. The CDR3 reads CATGTGVYDEQFF. CDR3 sequence (DNA): TGCGCCACCGGGACAGGGGTCTACGATGAGCAGTTCTTC. The chain has TRBV10-2 and TRBJ2-1, with 10 bases matching TRBD1. The CDR3 loop spans 13 amino acids. Germline V CDR1 and CDR2: WSHSY, SAAADI.

The chain carries TRBV7-9 and TRBJ2-7; D gene uncertain. Trimming removed 3 bases at V and 4 bases at J, with 7 bases between. Germline V gives CDR1 SEHNR, CDR2 FQNEAQ (reference sequence). This CDR3 has 12 amino acids. The CDR3: CASSFLEYEQYF. The CDR3 DNA reads TGTGCCAGCAGCTTCCTGGAGTACGAGCAGTACTTC.

CDR3 nucleotides: TGTGCCAGCAGCTTAGTAAAGCTTGGGACCCAGTACTTC. This translates into CASSLVKLGTQYF. J is TRBJ2-5 and V is TRBV11-2, with no clear D. Between the trimmed V and J ends, which lost 1 base and 7 bases, there was a span of 10 bases. The CDR3 consists of 13 residues. Germline CDR1 is SGHAT and CDR2 is FQNNGV.

The chain has TRBV18 and TRBJ2-7; a weak D match, TRBD1 (5 bases). Germline loops: CDR1 KGHSH, CDR2 LQKENI. CDR3 length equals 15 residues. V gave up 0 bases and J gave up 5 bases, with 14 bases separating them. The CDR3 nucleotides read TGTGCCAGCTCACCACCAAGGATGGGGCGGAACGAGCAGTACTTC. Its translation: CASSPPRMGRNEQYF.

CDR3: CASSERTGRDQPQHF. CDR3 nucleotide sequence: TGTGCCAGCAGTGAAAGGACAGGGAGGGATCAGCCCCAGCATTTT. This chain joins TRBV2 and TRBJ1-5; 8 nucleotides agree with TRBD1. Germline V gives CDR1 SNHLY, CDR2 FYNNEI. This CDR3 has 15 amino acids. V was clipped by 2 bases and J by 5 bases; unmatched bases: 5.

The chain uses TRBV6-5 and TRBJ1-1; weak D call: TRBD1 (5 bases). Trimming took off 6 bases at V and 11 bases at J, with 22 bases between the two ends. Germline CDR1 reads MNHEY; CDR2 reads SVGAGI. The CDR3 runs to 14 residues. The CDR3, as DNA: TGTGCCAGCAGGCCAGAGACAGTTCCACTGGGCGCTTTCTTT. This encodes CASRPETVPLGAFF.

This clone was observed a few times. The V and J genes are TRBV4-1 and TRBJ1-6; D gene uncertain. CDR3 length: 15 residues. V shed 0 bases and J shed 10 bases, with 13 bases lying between them. CDR1 and CDR2 (germline): MGHRA, YSYEKL. The CDR3 nucleotides read TGCGCCAGCAGCCAAGAGGGAGGTGCTGGGTCACCCCTCCACTTT. This encodes CASSQEGGAGSPLHF.

In its sample, this clone was seen once. This sequence joins TRBV6-5 and TRBJ2-4; no clear D. Looked up from germline, CDR1 is MNHEY and CDR2 is SVGAGI. The CDR3 is 11 amino acids. V lost 7 bases and J lost 4, with 5 bases in between. The CDR3 spells CASNEKNIQYF. CDR3 nucleotides: TGTGCCAGCAACGAGAAAAACATTCAGTACTTC.

The count of this clone is one. The J gene is TRBJ1-6, the V gene TRBV30; possibly TRBD1 for D (6 bases). The CDR3 runs to 13 residues. Trimming stripped 1 base from V and 10 bases from J, with 11 bases between. CDR1 and CDR2 from the germline V gene are GTSNPN and SVGIG (reference sequence). The CDR3 loop reads CAWSARQDSPLHF. CDR3 in DNA: TGTGCCTGGAGTGCTCGACAGGACTCACCCCTCCACTTT.

Concerning this clone itself: The same CDR3 arises from other DNA sequences in this sample as well. V gene TRBV3-1 (or the pseudogene TRBV3-2) combines with J gene TRBJ2-5; D not resolved. The CDR3 runs to 13 residues. Germline V CDR1 and CDR2: LGHDT, YNNKEL (reference sequence). V lost 0 bases and J 5 bases, leaving 7 bases between the germline ends. CDR3 amino acids: CASSQEGGETQYF. The CDR3 DNA reads as TGTGCCAGCAGCCAAGAAGGCGGCGAGACCCAGTACTTC.